These 30 T cell receptor beta chains originate from one sample sequenced in a study of blood T cell repertoires in COVID-19. Clones were read by immunoSEQ multiplex PCR, and TCRdb kept only the in-frame ones, dropping some. Here the sample spans about 43,000 clones, about 85% being singletons. The material sequenced was peripheral blood. The receptors come from a woman of 80 years or more with active COVID-19.

This chain links TRBV9 with TRBJ2-3; TRBD2 matches at 15 bases. The CDR3 spans 17 residues. Germline V gene sequence: CDR1 SGDLS, CDR2 YYNGEE. V was clipped by 4 bases and J by 6 bases; unmatched bases: 9. CDR3 region: CASSPRTSGGAEDTQYF. The DNA of the CDR3 is TGTGCCAGCAGCCCCCGGACTAGCGGGGGGGCCGAGGATACGCAGTATTTT.

This chain uses TRBV12-1 with TRBJ2-7; the DNA was not used to check the table's D call, TRBD1. TRBV12-1 represents a pseudogene. The CDR3 spans 15 residues. The CDR3 protein is CASSLDRVPGDEQYF. The DNA for the CDR3 is TGTGCCAGCAGCCTTGACAGGGTCCCGGGCGACGAGCAGTACTTC.

CDR3 amino acids: CASSQAEATPGDTQYF. Written as DNA, the CDR3 is TGCGCCAGCAGCCAAGCGGAGGCGACCCCTGGAGATACGCAGTATTTT. The J gene is TRBJ2-3, the V gene TRBV4-3; D perhaps matches TRBD2 (5 bases). Trimming removed 1 base at V and 5 bases at J, with 16 bases between. The CDR3 length is 16 residues. The V gene's germline CDR1 is LGHNA and CDR2 YSLEER.

The CDR3 DNA follows: TGTGCCAGCAGTCCCTACAGGGGTGGCGGGGAGCTGTTTTTT. Residues: CASSPYRGGGELFF. V and J are TRBV6-5 and TRBJ2-2; TRBD1 matches at 7 bases. The CDR3 consists of 14 residues. V was pared by 5 bases and J by 7 bases, with 7 bases of the junction left unmatched. Per the germline V gene, CDR1 is MNHEY and CDR2 is SVGAGI.

The rearrangement joins TRBV19 to TRBJ1-1; D is unresolved. Germline loops: CDR1 LNHDA, CDR2 SQIVND (reference sequence). V was cut by 5 bases and J by 7 bases, with 11 bases left in between. This CDR3 has 12 amino acids. The CDR3 coding sequence is TGTGCCAGTAGTCCCGACGGGTATGAAGCTTTCTTT. Residues: CASSPDGYEAFF.

The chain links TRBV6-5 to TRBJ2-5; 11 positions match TRBD2. CDR1 and CDR2 (germline): MNHEY, SVGAGI. J was trimmed by 2 bases and V by 8 bases; bases with no gene match: 7. The CDR3 is made up of 15 amino acids. CDR3 in amino acids: CASRRGTSGQETQYF. In DNA, the CDR3 is TGTGCCAGCCGTCGGGGGACTAGCGGACAAGAGACCCAGTACTTC.

The chain uses TRBV15 and TRBJ1-6, with D tentatively TRBD1 (6 bases). From germline, CDR1 is LNHNV and CDR2 YYDKDF (reference sequence). CDR3 length: 15 amino acids. V dropped 0 bases and J dropped 8 bases, with 11 bases sitting between them. CDR3 amino acids: CATSRDRAGDSPLHF. CDR3 DNA: TGTGCCACCAGCAGAGATCGGGCAGGGGATTCACCCCTCCACTTT.

The gene calls are TRBV11-2 and TRBJ1-4; 7 positions match TRBD1. CDR3 length equals 17 residues. Germline V lookup: CDR1 SGHAT, CDR2 FQNNGV. Losses at the gene ends were 0 bases for V and 0 bases for J; bases not matched to a gene: 4. CDR3 protein: CASSLETGFATNEKLFF. CDR3 DNA sequence: TGTGCCAGCAGCTTAGAGACAGGGTTTGCAACTAATGAAAAACTGTTTTTT.

This rearrangement joins TRBV12-3 or TRBV12-4 to TRBJ2-7, with a weak D call TRBD1 (6 bases). This CDR3 is built from 13 residues. V lost 6 bases and J lost 2, with 11 bases in between. The DNA for the CDR3 is TGTGCCAGCAGACGGACAGCTCCCTACGAGCAGTACTTC. As protein: CASRRTAPYEQYF.

V is TRBV4-3 and J is TRBJ2-3, with TRBD2 matching 7 bases. The CDR3 has 17 residues. Germline V CDR1 and CDR2: LGHNA, YSLEER. The V and J ends lost 2 bases and 0 bases, in that order; junction bases with no gene match: 8. The CDR3 loop is CASSQRSGTHSTDTQYF. As DNA, the CDR3 is TGCGCCAGCAGCCAAAGGAGCGGGACTCATAGCACAGATACGCAGTATTTT.

The chain recombines TRBV7-8 with TRBJ1-2, with D perhaps TRBD1 (5 bases). V dropped 5 bases and J dropped 8 bases, with 18 bases sitting between them. This CDR3 region has 14 residues. Germline CDR1 is SGHVS and CDR2 is FQNEAQ. CDR3 coding DNA: TGTGCCAGCAGCCGGGGGGGACTTCTCGAGGGCTACACCTTC. The encoded protein is CASSRGGLLEGYTF.

The V gene is TRBV11-2, the J gene TRBJ2-7, with 7 bases fitting TRBD2. The V and J ends lost 5 bases and 5 bases, in that order; junction bases with no gene match: 12. CDR3 length equals 15 residues. Per the germline V gene, CDR1 is SGHAT and CDR2 is FQNNGV. The CDR3 coding sequence is TGTGCCAGCAGCCCCCGGGTGGGGGGAGGGGACGAGCAGTACTTC. It encodes CASSPRVGGGDEQYF.

The chain joins TRBV2 to TRBJ1-5; D is undetermined. The CDR3 length is 15 residues. From germline, CDR1 is SNHLY and CDR2 FYNNEI. V gave up 4 bases and J gave up 0 bases, with 10 bases separating them. CDR3 amino acids: CASSGQPHSNQPQHF. Written as DNA, the CDR3 is TGTGCCAGCAGTGGGCAACCCCATAGCAATCAGCCCCAGCATTTT. Together with reference TRBV2 and TRBJ1-5, the CDR3 gives the full variable domain: EPEVTQTPSHQVTQMGQEVILRCVPISNHLYFYWYRQILGQKVEFLVSFYNNEISEKSEIFDDQFSVERPDGSNFTLKIRSTKLEDSAMYFCASSGQPHSNQPQHFGDGTRLSIL.

V is TRBV3-1 (or the pseudogene TRBV3-2) and J is TRBJ2-7, with 7 bases lining up with TRBD1. Germline V CDR1 and CDR2: LGHDT, YNNKEL (reference sequence). With V trimmed by 0 bases and J by 1 base, 12 bases remained unmatched. CDR3 length: 18 residues. CDR3 region: CASSQDIGGRGDSYEQYF. The CDR3 nucleotides read TGTGCCAGCAGCCAAGATATAGGGGGCAGGGGCGATTCCTACGAGCAGTACTTC.

Written as DNA, the CDR3 is TGTGCCAGCAGAACTCGGACTAGCGGGGGGGGAGAGCAGTACTTC. It codes for CASRTRTSGGGEQYF. V and J are TRBV6-6 and TRBJ2-7; 15 bases fit TRBD2. The CDR3 has 15 amino acids. V was clipped by 6 bases and J by 7 bases; unmatched bases: 7. Per the germline V gene, CDR1 is MNHNY and CDR2 is SVGAGI (reference sequence).

This chain uses TRBV20-1 with TRBJ1-1; tentative D call: TRBD1 (6 bases). CDR1 DFQATT and CDR2 SNEGSKA come from the germline V gene (reference sequence). This CDR3 is 11 amino acids long. The CDR3 loop is CRGRQDTEAFF. CDR3 nucleotide sequence: TGCAGGGGGAGACAGGACACTGAAGCTTTCTTT.

The V gene is TRBV24-1, the J gene TRBJ2-5, with 11 bases lining up with TRBD1. Germline lookup yields CDR1 KGHDR and CDR2 SFDVKD. V gave up 10 bases and J gave up 4 bases; unmatched junction bases: 7. The CDR3 loop spans 14 amino acids. The CDR3 loop is CATCGQGAGETQYF. The CDR3 DNA reads as TGTGCCACATGCGGACAGGGGGCTGGAGAGACCCAGTACTTC.

The chain joins TRBV5-5 to TRBJ1-1; 8 bases are shared with TRBD1. V dropped 4 bases and J dropped 7; count of bases not matched to a gene: 9. Germline V gene data show CDR1 as SGHKS and CDR2 as YYEKEE (reference sequence). CDR3 length: 14 residues. CDR3 protein: CASSRRTGQSEAFF. The CDR3 DNA is TGTGCCAGCAGCAGAAGGACAGGGCAAAGTGAAGCTTTCTTT.

V is TRBV5-1 and J is TRBJ2-5, with 10 bases that match TRBD2. The CDR3 loop spans 15 amino acids. Germline lookup yields CDR1 SGHRS and CDR2 YFSETQ. V lost 3 bases, J lost 5 bases, and 7 bases stayed unmatched. CDR3: CASSSPSGGAETQYF. The CDR3 DNA reads as TGCGCCAGCAGCTCTCCCAGCGGGGGGGCTGAGACCCAGTACTTC.

The CDR3 coding sequence is TGTGCCAGCAGCCCCCGACTAGACGGACAGGGGGCAACTGAAGCTTTCTTT. Translated, it gives CASSPRLDGQGATEAFF. The chain uses TRBV9 and TRBJ1-1, with 11 bases that match TRBD1. V gave up 4 bases and J gave up 5 bases; unmatched junction bases: 13. CDR1 and CDR2 from the germline V gene are SGDLS and YYNGEE. The CDR3 sequence is 17 residues long.

J is TRBJ2-1 and V is TRBV3-1 (or the pseudogene TRBV3-2), with 8 bases aligning to TRBD1. Germline CDR1 is LGHDT and CDR2 is YNNKEL (reference sequence). V was pared by 2 bases and J by 0 bases, with 9 bases of the junction left unmatched. This CDR3 is 18 amino acids long. The CDR3 here is CASSQSMGTGRSYNEQFF. In DNA, the CDR3 is TGTGCCAGCAGCCAATCTATGGGGACAGGTCGCTCCTACAATGAGCAGTTCTTC.

This clone was seen only a few times. The chain joins TRBV6-5 to TRBJ1-6; 7 bases agree with TRBD1. There are 15 residues in the CDR3. V trimming: 6 bases; J trimming: 9 bases; junction bases outside the gene matches: 11. Germline CDR1 MNHEY, CDR2 SVGAGI. CDR3 nucleotides: TGTGCCAGCAGGCCACAGGGGATCTTCGGTTCACCCCTCCACTTT. The encoded protein is CASRPQGIFGSPLHF.

The chain is built from TRBV28 and TRBJ1-1, with D hard to call. V was shortened by 7 bases and J by 1 base, with 10 bases between the two germline ends. The V gene's germline CDR1 is MDHEN and CDR2 SYDVKM. This CDR3 has 13 residues. This CDR3 reads CASMGSSNTEAFF. Written as DNA, the CDR3 is TGTGCCAGCATGGGCAGCTCGAACACTGAAGCTTTCTTT.

This clone has only a few counts. This chain connects TRBV11-2 to TRBJ1-2; 7 nucleotides agree with TRBD1. Germline V lookup: CDR1 SGHAT, CDR2 FQNNGV. J lost 2 bases, V lost 3 bases, and 6 bases had no gene match. The CDR3 spans 15 residues. The DNA of the CDR3 is TGTGCCAGCAGCTTGGGCAGGGGGACGAACTATGGCTACACCTTC. Amino acids: CASSLGRGTNYGYTF.

The chain joins TRBV18 to TRBJ2-6, with 7 bases matching TRBD1. With V trimmed by 4 bases and J by 0 bases, 18 bases remained unmatched. This CDR3 comprises 21 residues. Germline CDR1 and CDR2: KGHSH and LQKENI. The CDR3 nucleotides read TGTGCCAGCTCACTGACCGGGACAGCGAGTTACTTAGACTCTGGGGCCAACGTCCTGACTTTC. This translates into CASSLTGTASYLDSGANVLTF.

This clone showed up just a few times. The chain carries TRBV6-4 and TRBJ2-3, with D possibly matching TRBD1 (7 bases). The CDR3 sequence is 15 residues long. Germline V CDR1 and CDR2: MRHNA, SNTAGT. Trimming cost V 6 bases and J 3 bases, with 16 bases left between them. CDR3: CASSPGQAGTDTQYF. DNA for the CDR3: TGTGCCAGCAGCCCCGGACAGGCGGGGACAGATACGCAGTATTTT.

The gene calls are TRBV28 and TRBJ1-6; D is possibly TRBD1 (6 bases). Trimming cost V 5 bases and J 13 bases, with 21 bases left between them. The germline V gene has CDR1 MDHEN and CDR2 SYDVKM. This CDR3 has 15 residues. The CDR3 DNA is TGTGCCAGCAGTGACCTGGGGGGGGGCGAGTCCCCCCTCCACTTT. It encodes CASSDLGGGESPLHF.

J is TRBJ2-7 and V is TRBV7-6, with D perhaps TRBD1 (6 bases). The CDR3 sequence is 14 residues long. Germline V lookup: CDR1 SGHVS, CDR2 FNYEAQ. The ends were cut back, 1 base at V and 4 bases at J, with 11 bases in the middle. CDR3 DNA: TGTGCCAGCAGCTTAGATCAGGGGCCGTACGAGCAGTACTTC. This codes for CASSLDQGPYEQYF.

V gene TRBV6-5 combines with J gene TRBJ2-1; D remains ambiguous. The CDR3 contains 14 residues. The V gene lost 4 bases and the J gene lost 12 bases, with 19 bases spanning the gap. The V gene's germline CDR1 is MNHEY and CDR2 SVGAGI. The CDR3 spells CASSSGGTMIRQFF. CDR3 coding DNA: TGTGCCAGCAGTTCTGGTGGTACAATGATTCGGCAGTTCTTC.

The rearrangement joins TRBV12-3 or TRBV12-4 to TRBJ1-2, with D unclear. The CDR3 covers 11 residues. Trimming took 9 bases from V and 9 from J, leaving 14 bases between them. CDR3 sequence: CASRTWQRYTF. The CDR3 DNA is TGTGCCAGTAGGACTTGGCAGCGCTACACCTTC.